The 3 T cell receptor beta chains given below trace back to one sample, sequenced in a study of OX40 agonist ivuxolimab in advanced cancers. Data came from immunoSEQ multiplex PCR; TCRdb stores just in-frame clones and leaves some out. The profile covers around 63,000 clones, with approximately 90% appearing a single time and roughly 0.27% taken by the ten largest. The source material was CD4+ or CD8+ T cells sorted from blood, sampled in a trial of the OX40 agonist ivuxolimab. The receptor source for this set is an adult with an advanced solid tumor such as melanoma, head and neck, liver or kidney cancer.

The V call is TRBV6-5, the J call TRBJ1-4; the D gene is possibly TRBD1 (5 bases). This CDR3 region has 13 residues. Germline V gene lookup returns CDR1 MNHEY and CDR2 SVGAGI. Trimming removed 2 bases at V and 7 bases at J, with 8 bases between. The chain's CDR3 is CASSYRGGEKLFF. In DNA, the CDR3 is TGTGCCAGCAGTTACAGGGGCGGTGAAAAACTGTTTTTT.

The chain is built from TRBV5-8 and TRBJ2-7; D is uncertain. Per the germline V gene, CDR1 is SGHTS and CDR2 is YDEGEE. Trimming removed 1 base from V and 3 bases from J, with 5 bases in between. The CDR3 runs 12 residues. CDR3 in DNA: TGTGCCAGCAGCTTGACTCTCTACGAGCAGTACTTC. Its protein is CASSLTLYEQYF. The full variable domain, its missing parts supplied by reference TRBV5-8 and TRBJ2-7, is EAGVTQSPTHLIKTRGQQATLRCSPISGHTSVYWYQQALGLGLQFLLWYDEGEERNRGNFPPRFSGRQFPNYSSELNVNALELEDSALYLCASSLTLYEQYFGPGTRLTVT.

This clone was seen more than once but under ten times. The CDR3 loop reads CASSSEAGELFF. CDR3 DNA sequence: TGTGCCAGCTCCTCGGAGGCCGGGGAGCTGTTTTTT. The V call is TRBV5-8, the J call TRBJ2-2, with D tentatively TRBD2 (5 bases). The V end was cut by 7 bases, the J end by 6 bases, with 10 bases between. The CDR3 runs 12 residues. Germline CDR1 reads SGHTS; CDR2 reads YDEGEE.